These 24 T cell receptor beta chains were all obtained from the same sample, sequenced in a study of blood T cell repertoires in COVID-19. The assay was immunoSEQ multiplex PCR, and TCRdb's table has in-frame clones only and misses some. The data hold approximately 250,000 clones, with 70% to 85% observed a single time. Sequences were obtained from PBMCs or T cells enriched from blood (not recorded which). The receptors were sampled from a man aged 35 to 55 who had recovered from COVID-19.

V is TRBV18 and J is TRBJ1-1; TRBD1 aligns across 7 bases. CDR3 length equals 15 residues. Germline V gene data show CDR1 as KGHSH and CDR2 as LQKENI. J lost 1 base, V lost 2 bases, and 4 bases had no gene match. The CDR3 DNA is TGTGCCAGCTCACCAGGGGGACAGCAGAACACTGAAGCTTTCTTT. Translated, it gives CASSPGGQQNTEAFF.

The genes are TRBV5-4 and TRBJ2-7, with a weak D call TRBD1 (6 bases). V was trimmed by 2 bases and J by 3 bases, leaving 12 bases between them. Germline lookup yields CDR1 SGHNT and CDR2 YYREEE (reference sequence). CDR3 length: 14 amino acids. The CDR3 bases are TGTGCCAGCAGCTTAATAGGACAGAACTACGAGCAGTACTTC. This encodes CASSLIGQNYEQYF. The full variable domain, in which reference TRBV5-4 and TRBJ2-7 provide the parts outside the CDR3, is ETGVTQSPTHLIKTRGQQVTLRCSSQSGHNTVSWYQQALGQGPQFIFQYYREEENGRGNFPPRFSGLQFPNYSSELNVNALELDDSALYLCASSLIGQNYEQYFGPGTRLTVT.

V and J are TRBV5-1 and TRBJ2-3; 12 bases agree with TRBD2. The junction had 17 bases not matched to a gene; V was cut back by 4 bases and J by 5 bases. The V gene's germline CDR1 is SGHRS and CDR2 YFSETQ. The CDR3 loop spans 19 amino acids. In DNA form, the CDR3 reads TGCGCCAGCAGCCCCTACCTAGCGGGAGGGCCTAATGGAGGAGATACGCAGTATTTT. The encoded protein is CASSPYLAGGPNGGDTQYF. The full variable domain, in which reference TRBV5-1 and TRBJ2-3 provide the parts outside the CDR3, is KAGVTQTPRYLIKTRGQQVTLSCSPISGHRSVSWYQQTPGQGLQFLFEYFSETQRNKGNFPGRFSGRQFSNSRSEMNVSTLELGDSALYLCASSPYLAGGPNGGDTQYFGPGTRLTVL.

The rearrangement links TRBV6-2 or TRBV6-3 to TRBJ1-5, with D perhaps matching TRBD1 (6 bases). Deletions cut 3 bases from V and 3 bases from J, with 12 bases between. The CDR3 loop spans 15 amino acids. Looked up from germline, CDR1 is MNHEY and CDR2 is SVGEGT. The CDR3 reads CASSYMAGDNQPQHF. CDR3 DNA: TGTGCCAGCAGTTATATGGCAGGGGACAATCAGCCCCAGCATTTT.

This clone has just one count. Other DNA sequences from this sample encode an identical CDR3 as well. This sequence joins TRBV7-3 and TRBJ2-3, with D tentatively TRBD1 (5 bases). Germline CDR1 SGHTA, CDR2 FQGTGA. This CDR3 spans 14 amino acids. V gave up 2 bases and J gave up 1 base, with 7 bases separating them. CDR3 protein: CASSLLGGTDTQYF. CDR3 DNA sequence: TGTGCCAGCAGCTTACTAGGGGGCACAGATACGCAGTATTTT. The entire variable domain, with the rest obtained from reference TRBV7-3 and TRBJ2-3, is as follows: GAGVSQTPSNKVTEKGKYVELRCDPISGHTALYWYRQSLGQGPEFLIYFQGTGAADDSGLPNDRFFAVRPEGSVSTLKIQRTERGDSAVYLCASSLLGGTDTQYFGPGTRLTVL.

The CDR3: CASSQGPSGGSPSTDTQYF. In DNA, the CDR3 is TGCGCCAGCAGCCAAGGCCCGAGCGGGGGTTCCCCTAGCACAGATACGCAGTATTTT. This sequence joins TRBV4-3 and TRBJ2-3, with TRBD2 matching 8 bases. The CDR3 runs to 19 residues. CDR1 is LGHNA and CDR2 is YSLEER in the germline V gene. The V gene end was trimmed by 1 base and the J gene end by 0 bases; junction bases not matched to a gene: 12.

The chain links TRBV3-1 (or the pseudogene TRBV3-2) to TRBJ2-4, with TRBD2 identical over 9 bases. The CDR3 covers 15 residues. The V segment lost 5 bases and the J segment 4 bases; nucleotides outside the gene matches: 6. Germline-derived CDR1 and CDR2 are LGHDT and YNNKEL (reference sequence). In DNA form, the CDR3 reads TGTGCCAGCAGCAGAGTCGCGGGGGGGAAAAACATTCAGTACTTC. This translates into CASSRVAGGKNIQYF.

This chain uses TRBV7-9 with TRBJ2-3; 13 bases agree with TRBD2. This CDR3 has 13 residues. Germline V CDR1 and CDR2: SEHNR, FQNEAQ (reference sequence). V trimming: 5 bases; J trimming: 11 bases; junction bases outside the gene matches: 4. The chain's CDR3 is CASSIGLAGEQYF. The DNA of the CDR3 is TGTGCCAGCAGCATCGGACTAGCGGGAGAGCAGTATTTT.

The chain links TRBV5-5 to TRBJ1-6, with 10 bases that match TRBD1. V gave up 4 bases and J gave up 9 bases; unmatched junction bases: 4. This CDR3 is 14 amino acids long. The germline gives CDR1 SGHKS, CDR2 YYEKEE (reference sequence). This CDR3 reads CASSPGQGSSPLHF. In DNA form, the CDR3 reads TGTGCCAGCAGCCCGGGACAGGGGAGTTCACCCCTCCACTTT.

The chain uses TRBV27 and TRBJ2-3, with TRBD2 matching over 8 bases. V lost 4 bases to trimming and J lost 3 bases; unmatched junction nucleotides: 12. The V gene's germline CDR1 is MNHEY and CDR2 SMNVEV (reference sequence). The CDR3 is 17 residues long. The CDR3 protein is CASSSRRGAGSTDTQYF. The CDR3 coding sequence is TGTGCCAGCAGTTCTCGGCGGGGGGCCGGTTCGACAGATACGCAGTATTTT.

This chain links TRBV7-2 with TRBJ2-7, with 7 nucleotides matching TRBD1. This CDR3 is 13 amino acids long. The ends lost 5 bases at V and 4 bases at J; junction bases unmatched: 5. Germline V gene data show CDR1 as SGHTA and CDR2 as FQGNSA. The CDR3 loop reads CASSAVRGYEQYF. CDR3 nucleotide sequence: TGTGCCAGCAGCGCAGTCAGGGGGTACGAGCAGTACTTC.

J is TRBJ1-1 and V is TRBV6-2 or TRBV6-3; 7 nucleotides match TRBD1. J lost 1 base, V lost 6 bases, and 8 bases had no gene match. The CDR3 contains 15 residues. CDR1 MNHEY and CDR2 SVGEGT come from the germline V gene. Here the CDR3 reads CASSSGRGENTEAFF. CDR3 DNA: TGTGCCAGCAGCTCCGGCAGGGGGGAGAACACTGAAGCTTTCTTT.

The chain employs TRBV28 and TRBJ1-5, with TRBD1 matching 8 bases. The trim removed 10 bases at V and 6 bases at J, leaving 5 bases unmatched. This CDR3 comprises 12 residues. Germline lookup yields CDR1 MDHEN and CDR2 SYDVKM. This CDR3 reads CATRTGIQPQHF. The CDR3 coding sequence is TGTGCCACCCGGACAGGGATTCAGCCCCAGCATTTT.

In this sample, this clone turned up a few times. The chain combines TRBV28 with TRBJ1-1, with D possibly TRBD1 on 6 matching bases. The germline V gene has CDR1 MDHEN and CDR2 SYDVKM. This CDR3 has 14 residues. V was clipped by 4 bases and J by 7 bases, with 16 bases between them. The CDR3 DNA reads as TGTGCCAGCAGTTCCCCTCAGGGGTTCCGTGAAGCTTTCTTT. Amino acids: CASSSPQGFREAFF. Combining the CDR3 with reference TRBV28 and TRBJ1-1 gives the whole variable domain DVKVTQSSRYLVKRTGEKVFLECVQDMDHENMFWYRQDPGLGLRLIYFSYDVKMKEKGDIPEGYSVSREKKERFSLILESASTNQTSMYLCASSSPQGFREAFFGQGTRLTVV.

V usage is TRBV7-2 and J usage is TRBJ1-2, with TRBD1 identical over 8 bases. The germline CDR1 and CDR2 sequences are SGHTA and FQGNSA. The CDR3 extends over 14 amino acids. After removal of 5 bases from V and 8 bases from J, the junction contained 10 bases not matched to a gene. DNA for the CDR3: TGTGCCAGCAGCCTACAGGGGGTGGGTGAAGGCTACACCTTC. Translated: CASSLQGVGEGYTF.

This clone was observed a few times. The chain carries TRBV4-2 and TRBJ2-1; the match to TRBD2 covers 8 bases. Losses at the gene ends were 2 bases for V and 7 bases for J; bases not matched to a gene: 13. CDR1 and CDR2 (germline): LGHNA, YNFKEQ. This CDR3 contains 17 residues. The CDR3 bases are TGTGCCAGCAGCCAACAAGGCCCTCGAGCGGGGGTGAATGAGCAGTTCTTC. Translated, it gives CASSQQGPRAGVNEQFF.

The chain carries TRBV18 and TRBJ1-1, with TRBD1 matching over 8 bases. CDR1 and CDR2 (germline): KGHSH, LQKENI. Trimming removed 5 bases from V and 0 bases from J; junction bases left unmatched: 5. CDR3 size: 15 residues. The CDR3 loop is CASSGTGPMNTEAFF. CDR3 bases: TGTGCCAGCTCAGGGACAGGCCCGATGAACACTGAAGCTTTCTTT.

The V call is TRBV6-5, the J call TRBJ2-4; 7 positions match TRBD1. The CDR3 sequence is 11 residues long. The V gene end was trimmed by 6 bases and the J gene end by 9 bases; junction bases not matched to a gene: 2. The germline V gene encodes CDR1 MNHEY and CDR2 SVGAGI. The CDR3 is CASSQGVIQYF. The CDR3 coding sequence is TGTGCCAGCAGCCAGGGGGTCATTCAGTACTTC.

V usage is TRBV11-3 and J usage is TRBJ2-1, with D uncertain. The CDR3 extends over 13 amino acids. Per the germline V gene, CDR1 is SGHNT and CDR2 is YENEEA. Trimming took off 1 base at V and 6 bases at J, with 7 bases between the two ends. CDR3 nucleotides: TGTGCCAGCAGCTTAGGCGGCCTCAATGAGCAGTTCTTC. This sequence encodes CASSLGGLNEQFF.

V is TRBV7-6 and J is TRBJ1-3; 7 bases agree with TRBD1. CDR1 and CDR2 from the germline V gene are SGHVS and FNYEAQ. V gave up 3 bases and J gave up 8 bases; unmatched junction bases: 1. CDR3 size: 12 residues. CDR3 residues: CASSLQGDTIYF. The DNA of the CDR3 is TGTGCCAGCAGCTTGCAGGGGGACACCATATATTTT.

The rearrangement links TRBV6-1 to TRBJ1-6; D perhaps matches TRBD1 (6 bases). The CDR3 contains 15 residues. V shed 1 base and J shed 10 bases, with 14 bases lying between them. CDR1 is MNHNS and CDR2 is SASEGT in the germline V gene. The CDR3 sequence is CASSEGGGRRSPLHF. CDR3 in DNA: TGTGCCAGCAGTGAAGGCGGGGGCAGGAGGTCACCCCTCCACTTT.

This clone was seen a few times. This chain's CDR3 is CASSVRGGNEKLFF. The CDR3, as DNA: TGTGCCAGCAGTGTAAGGGGGGGTAATGAAAAACTGTTTTTT. The V and J genes are TRBV2 and TRBJ1-4, with D maybe TRBD1 (6 bases). The length of the CDR3 is 14 residues. The ends were cut back, 4 bases at V and 4 bases at J, with 10 bases in the middle. Germline values: CDR1 SNHLY, CDR2 FYNNEI.

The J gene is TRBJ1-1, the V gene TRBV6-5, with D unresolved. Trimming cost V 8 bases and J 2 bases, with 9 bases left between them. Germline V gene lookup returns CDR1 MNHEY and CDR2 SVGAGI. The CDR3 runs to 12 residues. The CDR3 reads CASYRKNTEAFF. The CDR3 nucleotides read TGTGCCAGCTATAGAAAAAACACTGAAGCTTTCTTT.

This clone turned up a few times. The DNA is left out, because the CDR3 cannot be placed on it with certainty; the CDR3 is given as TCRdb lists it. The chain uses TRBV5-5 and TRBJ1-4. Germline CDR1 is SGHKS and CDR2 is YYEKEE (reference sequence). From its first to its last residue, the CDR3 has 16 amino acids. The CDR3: CASSFGSGGSIEKLFF.